These T cell receptor beta chains were read from a single sample in a study of persistence of HIV-infected CD4 T cells. Assay used: immunoSEQ multiplex PCR; TCRdb lists only in-frame clones, some missing. The sample comprises 50,000 or so clones, 70% to 80% of which are singletons, and less than 3% rests with the top ten. Their cognate antigens are unknown. The sequences come from CD4+ T cells sorted from PBMCs after roughly 18-hour stimulation, collected from a patient who received antiretroviral therapy. The receptors stem from an adult man with HIV who was CMV-seropositive. Both conserved end residues are part of each CDR3. The order of the fields is D gene, J gene, V gene, clone size, CDR3 DNA, CDR3 protein. The D gene is left open where the match is weak. Not every row has a clone size; where given, it reads once, few, many or a size class.

- | TRBJ1-2 | TRBV4-2 | - | TGTGCCAGCAGCCAAGATCCACGGGGGGCGGATGGCTACACCTTC | CASSQDPRGADGYTF
- | TRBJ2-2 | TRBV7-3 | - | TGTGCCAGCAGCCGCGGAGGGCCTTTGGACACCGGGGAGCTGTTTTTT | CASSRGGPLDTGELFF
- | TRBJ1-6 | TRBV12-3/TRBV12-4 | few | TGTGCCAGCAGTTTCGTCCGTGATTCACCCCTCCACTTT | CASSFVRDSPLHF
TRBD1 | TRBJ1-1 | TRBV6-5 | few | TGTGCCAGCAGTTATCCCAGGACAGGGCCGAACACTGAAGCTTTCTTT | CASSYPRTGPNTEAFF
- | TRBJ2-2 | TRBV21-1 | few | TGTGCCAGCAGCAAAGCTTCGGGACTAGCGGGAGTATCGGACACCGGGGAGCTGTTTTTT | CASSKASGLAGVSDTGELFF
TRBD2 | TRBJ2-2 | TRBV3-1/TRBV3-2 | - | TGTGCCAGCAGCCAAGGGGGGACTAGGCGGGCTGTGGAGCTGTTTTTT | CASSQGGTRRAVELFF
- | TRBJ1-2 | TRBV7-9 | - | TGTGCCAGCAGCTTAAAGGCCCAGGGGCGGTACACCTTC | CASSLKAQGRYTF
- | TRBJ2-7 | TRBV5-1 | once | TGCGCCAGCACGTCATCTTACTCCTACGAGCAGTACTTC | CASTSSYSYEQYF
- | TRBJ2-7 | TRBV5-6 | - | TGTGCCAGCACCCTAGCCCCCTACGAGCAGTACTTC | CASTLAPYEQYF
- | TRBJ2-7 | TRBV29-1 | - | TGCAGCGTTCTCGGGACGAGGAGCTCCTACGAGCAGTACTTC | CSVLGTRSSYEQYF
TRBD1 | TRBJ1-1 | TRBV24-1 | once | TGTGCCACCAGCGCCGGACAGGGGGGCACTGAAGCTTTCTTT | CATSAGQGGTEAFF
- | TRBJ1-1 | TRBV30 | - | TGTGCCTGGAGTGCCAACAGCAGAAACACTGAAGCTTTCTTT | CAWSANSRNTEAFF
- | TRBJ2-7 | TRBV10-1 | few | TGCGCCAGCAGCGAAGGACCCGCCGAGCAGTACTTC | CASSEGPAEQYF
- | TRBJ1-6 | TRBV18 | few | TGTGCCAGCTCACCTGCAGACTATAGGTCGGGCGGTACCCTCCACTTT | CASSPADYRSGGTLHF
- | TRBJ2-3 | TRBV6-5 | - | TGTGCCAGCAGATGGGGGACATTACCCACAGATACGCAGTATTTT | CASRWGTLPTDTQYF
- | TRBJ2-2 | TRBV6-1 | - | TGTGCCAGCAGTGACAGGGTGGGGAACACCGGGGAGCTGTTTTTT | CASSDRVGNTGELFF
- | TRBJ1-1 | TRBV29-1 | - | TGCAGCGCTCGACAGGCTACGAACACTGAAGCTTTCTTT | CSARQATNTEAFF
TRBD1 | TRBJ2-7 | TRBV6-5 | - | TGTGCCAGCAGAAAACAGGGGGCCGGTGGTGACGAGCAGTACTTC | CASRKQGAGGDEQYF
- | TRBJ2-5 | TRBV2 | - | TGTGCCAGCAGTGACTTCGACGGAGCCCAGTACTTC | CASSDFDGAQYF
- | TRBJ2-3 | TRBV7-9 | - | TGTGCCAGCAGCTTTACCGGGACCCAGGGAGATACGCAGTATTTT | CASSFTGTQGDTQYF
TRBD1 | TRBJ2-2 | TRBV9 | - | TGTGCCAGCAGCGAGGGGGGACAGGGCACCGGGGAGCTGTTTTTT | CASSEGGQGTGELFF
- | TRBJ1-2 | TRBV19 | - | TGTGCCAGTGAAAGAGGGAATGGGGATGGCTACACCTTC | CASERGNGDGYTF
- | TRBJ2-2 | TRBV14 | - | TGTGCCAGCAGCCAAAGCAGGGTAGGCGGGGAGCTGTTTTTT | CASSQSRVGGELFF